A single sample gave rise to the 28 T cell receptor beta chains below, sequenced in a study of identifying expanded T cells in peripheral blood. This table comes from immunoSEQ multiplex PCR, and its TCRdb copy is limited to in-frame clones, with some not included. The sample lists 45,000 to 75,000 clones; about four fifths were seen once. Sequenced: blood. All receptors come from a person aged 18 to 70 in good health.

V usage is TRBV6-1 and J usage is TRBJ1-2; 7 bases fit TRBD1. CDR3 length: 13 amino acids. J lost 4 bases, V lost 3 bases, and 2 bases had no gene match. Germline values: CDR1 MNHNS, CDR2 SASEGT. The CDR3: CASSDRTGYGYTF. CDR3 nucleotides: TGTGCCAGCAGTGATCGGACAGGCTATGGCTACACCTTC.

The chain carries TRBV7-9 and TRBJ2-1; D call uncertain. Germline V gene data show CDR1 as SEHNR and CDR2 as FQNEAQ (reference sequence). V was cut by 5 bases and J by 0 bases, with 14 bases left in between. The CDR3 totals 16 residues. CDR3 nucleotides: TGTGCCAGCAGCCCACCGAGTAGCAGCTCCTACAATGAGCAGTTCTTC. As protein: CASSPPSSSSYNEQFF.

This chain connects TRBV19 to TRBJ2-1, with a possible D match to TRBD1 (8 bases). Germline-derived CDR1 and CDR2 are LNHDA and SQIVND (reference sequence). The CDR3 runs 17 residues. V was trimmed by 4 bases and J by 4 bases, leaving 20 bases between them. In DNA, the CDR3 is TGTGCCAGTAGTAACCCCCGACAGGGGCGGGGGTACAATGAGCAGTTCTTC. As protein: CASSNPRQGRGYNEQFF.

Ten or more counts support this clone. The genes are TRBV19 and TRBJ2-2; 7 nucleotides align to TRBD1. Germline-derived CDR1 and CDR2 are LNHDA and SQIVND (reference sequence). The CDR3 extends over 15 amino acids. Trimming took 6 bases from V and 1 from J; bases not matched to a gene: 5. This CDR3 is CASSQGTVNTGELFF. In nucleotides, the CDR3 is TGTGCCAGTAGCCAAGGGACAGTGAACACCGGGGAGCTGTTTTTT.

The CDR3 spells CASSPGNYEQYF. CDR3 bases: TGTGCCAGCAGCCCGGGGAACTACGAGCAGTACTTC. The chain carries TRBV9 and TRBJ2-7; TRBD2 might be the D (5 bases). The CDR3 is 12 amino acids. Germline CDR1 is SGDLS and CDR2 is YYNGEE. V lost 4 bases to trimming and J lost 3 bases, with 8 bases between them.

V is TRBV6-1 and J is TRBJ1-2, with 8 bases aligning to TRBD1. Germline CDR1 MNHNS, CDR2 SASEGT. The CDR3 spans 16 residues. With V trimmed by 4 bases and J by 8 bases, 15 bases remained unmatched. The CDR3 protein is CASSAKNSLTGDGYTF. The CDR3 coding sequence is TGTGCCAGCAGTGCCAAAAACTCACTGACAGGGGACGGCTACACCTTC.

V gene TRBV19 combines with J gene TRBJ1-2; 9 bases agree with TRBD1. The CDR3 covers 15 residues. In germline, CDR1 is LNHDA, CDR2 SQIVND (reference sequence). After removal of 3 bases from V and 2 bases from J, the junction contained 4 bases not matched to a gene. The CDR3 spells CASSIIGQGNYGYTF. CDR3 bases: TGTGCCAGTAGTATCATCGGACAGGGGAACTATGGCTACACCTTC.

This chain uses TRBV20-1 with TRBJ2-1; D possibly corresponds to TRBD1 (6 bases). Trimming pared 3 bases from V and 10 bases from J, leaving 10 bases between. The germline CDR1 and CDR2 sequences are DFQATT and SNEGSKA (reference sequence). The CDR3 has 11 residues. The CDR3 nucleotides read TGCAGTGCTAGGAAAGGGACAGAGCAGTTCTTC. It codes for CSARKGTEQFF.

This clone was seen only a few times. The chain combines TRBV2 with TRBJ2-7; either TRBD1 or TRBD2 may supply D (5 bases each). This CDR3 is built from 13 residues. CDR1 and CDR2 from the germline V gene are SNHLY and FYNNEI. With 5 bases removed from V and 7 bases from J, the gap between germline ends came to 15 bases. The CDR3 region is CASSRGGLVEQYV. DNA of the CDR3: TGTGCCAGCAGTCGGGGCGGGCTTGTGGAGCAGTACGTC.

This sequence joins TRBV12-5 and TRBJ2-1, with D unclear. CDR3 length equals 16 residues. V lost 4 bases to trimming and J lost 9 bases, with 22 bases between them. From germline, CDR1 is LGHNT and CDR2 FRNRAP. CDR3 sequence: CASGSPSADLSGEQFF. The CDR3 DNA sequence: TGTGCTAGTGGTTCACCCTCGGCGGATCTCTCCGGTGAGCAGTTCTTC.

The chain employs TRBV5-8 and TRBJ2-1; 7 bases fit TRBD2. CDR1 and CDR2 (germline): SGHTS, YDEGEE. The J segment lost 3 bases and the V segment lost 9 bases, leaving 12 bases of the junction unmatched. CDR3 length: 15 amino acids. As DNA, the CDR3 is TGTGCCATCACCCTTTCGGGACTATACTACAATGAGCAGTTCTTC. Protein product: CAITLSGLYYNEQFF.

Concerning this clone itself: In the same sample, other DNA sequences code for this CDR3. The CDR3 DNA reads as TGCGCCAGCAGCCAAGACCCAGGAGCCTGGGAGACCCAGTACTTC. It yields the protein CASSQDPGAWETQYF. The chain couples TRBV4-1 to TRBJ2-5, with D unresolved. CDR1 is MGHRA and CDR2 is YSYEKL in the germline V gene. V lost 0 bases to trimming and J lost 5 bases, with 13 bases between them. The CDR3 contains 15 residues.

This clone was found once. V is TRBV9 and J is TRBJ2-7; 7 bases fit TRBD2. CDR3 length: 16 amino acids. Germline V gene data show CDR1 as SGDLS and CDR2 as YYNGEE. V shed 0 bases, J shed 7 bases, and the junction held 13 bases outside the gene matches. Here the CDR3 reads CASSVAGEGVGEEQYF. The CDR3 DNA reads as TGTGCCAGCAGCGTAGCTGGGGAGGGAGTCGGAGAAGAGCAGTACTTC.

The chain uses TRBV6-5 and TRBJ1-6; 8 bases map to TRBD1. Germline CDR1 and CDR2: MNHEY and SVGAGI. The CDR3 extends over 14 amino acids. V was clipped by 6 bases and J by 7 bases; unmatched bases: 5. CDR3 in amino acids: CASRLDRANSPLHF. The CDR3 DNA reads TGTGCCAGCAGATTGGACAGGGCCAATTCACCCCTCCACTTT.

This sequence joins TRBV27 and TRBJ2-3; 13 bases fit TRBD2. Germline loops: CDR1 MNHEY, CDR2 SMNVEV (reference sequence). With V trimmed by 0 bases and J by 4 bases, 10 bases remained unmatched. This CDR3 contains 19 residues. CDR3 coding DNA: TGTGCCAGCAGTTTATCAAGACTAGCGGGAGGCTTGGCGTCAGATACGCAGTATTTT. Protein product: CASSLSRLAGGLASDTQYF.

This clone was recorded at least ten times. CDR3 sequence (DNA): TGTGCCAGCAGCCAAGGAGCACTGGCGGGGGGCGTTAGCTCCTACAATGAGCAGTTCTTC. As protein: CASSQGALAGGVSSYNEQFF. This chain links TRBV4-2 with TRBJ2-1; TRBD2 matches at 8 bases. The CDR3 runs 20 residues. Looked up from germline, CDR1 is LGHNA and CDR2 is YNFKEQ. Trimming at V came to 1 base and at J to 0 bases, leaving 14 bases not matched to a gene.

The chain is built from TRBV15 and TRBJ2-3; either TRBD1 or TRBD2 may supply D (5 bases each). CDR3 length: 15 residues. Trimming stripped 3 bases from V and 0 bases from J, with 10 bases between. Germline loops: CDR1 LNHNV, CDR2 YYDKDF (reference sequence). The CDR3 protein is CATSRVGVSTDTQYF. The CDR3 DNA reads as TGTGCCACCAGCAGGGTGGGGGTAAGCACAGATACGCAGTATTTT.

This chain links TRBV6-6 with TRBJ1-4; D may be TRBD1 (5 bases). V dropped 6 bases and J dropped 4 bases, with 18 bases sitting between them. The CDR3 sequence is 16 residues long. The V gene's germline CDR1 is MNHNY and CDR2 SVGAGI (reference sequence). The CDR3 bases are TGTGCCAGCAGGTGGGGCAGCCTTGGTAATAATGAAAAACTGTTTTTT. Translating gives CASRWGSLGNNEKLFF.

The genes are TRBV15 and TRBJ2-1; TRBD2 aligns across 13 bases. V lost 1 base, J lost 5 bases, and 11 bases stayed unmatched. Germline CDR1 reads LNHNV; CDR2 reads YYDKDF (reference sequence). The CDR3 totals 19 residues. This CDR3 reads CATSRGYGTSGMTNNEQFF. In DNA, the CDR3 is TGTGCCACCAGCAGAGGTTACGGGACTAGCGGGATGACCAACAATGAGCAGTTCTTC.

This rearrangement joins TRBV2 to TRBJ1-2; 8 bases are a match to TRBD1. The germline V gene encodes CDR1 SNHLY and CDR2 FYNNEI. The CDR3 is 13 residues long. J was trimmed by 14 bases and V by 5 bases; bases with no gene match: 13. The CDR3 spells CASSWTGPSMGTF. CDR3 DNA: TGTGCCAGCAGTTGGACAGGGCCTTCCATGGGTACCTTC.

The rearrangement uses TRBV7-8 and TRBJ2-7; possible D gene TRBD2, 6 bases. Germline V gives CDR1 SGHVS, CDR2 FQNEAQ. The CDR3 length is 11 residues. Trimming cost V 5 bases and J 5 bases, with 7 bases left between them. The CDR3, as DNA: TGTGCCAGCAGCCAGCGGGACGAGCAGTACTTC. Translation gives CASSQRDEQYF.

V is TRBV6-5 and J is TRBJ2-3, with 7 positions matching TRBD2. The V segment lost 6 bases and the J segment 2 bases; nucleotides outside the gene matches: 5. The germline V gene encodes CDR1 MNHEY and CDR2 SVGAGI. The CDR3 is 14 residues long. The CDR3 reads CASRPGRFTDTQYF. In nucleotides, the CDR3 is TGTGCCAGCAGACCCGGGAGGTTCACAGATACGCAGTATTTT.

This clone is medium-sized. The V gene is TRBV27, the J gene TRBJ2-2; no clear D. Per the germline V gene, CDR1 is MNHEY and CDR2 is SMNVEV (reference sequence). The CDR3 contains 13 residues. The V end was cut by 5 bases, the J end by 8 bases, with 12 bases between. CDR3 in DNA: TGTGCCAGCAGTGGTCGGGTCGTAGGGGAGCTGTTTTTT. Translating gives CASSGRVVGELFF.

V gene TRBV27 combines with J gene TRBJ1-1, with TRBD1 matching 7 bases. Germline V gene data show CDR1 as MNHEY and CDR2 as SMNVEV (reference sequence). Trimming removed 6 bases from V and 0 bases from J; junction bases left unmatched: 13. The CDR3 is 17 residues long. CDR3 protein: CASRGGPLRGLNTEAFF. The CDR3 coding sequence is TGTGCCAGCAGAGGTGGGCCCCTGAGGGGGCTGAACACTGAAGCTTTCTTT.

This chain uses TRBV5-6 with TRBJ2-5; D call uncertain. The CDR3 loop spans 12 amino acids. Germline CDR1 reads SGHDT; CDR2 reads YYEEEE. Trimming removed 1 base from V and 2 bases from J, with 3 bases in between. CDR3 DNA sequence: TGTGCCAGCAGCTTGCAACAAGAGACCCAGTACTTC. Translation gives CASSLQQETQYF. The full variable domain, its missing parts supplied by reference TRBV5-6 and TRBJ2-5, is DAGVTQSPTHLIKTRGQQVTLRCSPKSGHDTVSWYQQALGQGPQFIFQYYEEEERQRGNFPDRFSGHQFPNYSSELNVNALLLGDSALYLCASSLQQETQYFGPGTRLLVL.

This chain links TRBV11-3 with TRBJ2-7; possible D gene TRBD1, 5 bases. Trimming left V 0 bases short and J 0 bases short, with 9 bases between. Germline V gives CDR1 SGHNT, CDR2 YENEEA. The CDR3 consists of 15 residues. The CDR3 coding sequence is TGTGCCAGCAGCTTAGATGCAGACAGCTCCTACGAGCAGTACTTC. This gives the protein CASSLDADSSYEQYF.

The chain couples TRBV6-1 to TRBJ1-1, with TRBD1 as a possible D gene (5 bases). The CDR3 extends over 16 amino acids. Looked up from germline, CDR1 is MNHNS and CDR2 is SASEGT. Trimming left V 3 bases short and J 0 bases short, with 14 bases between. CDR3 residues: CASSDQGPPMNTEAFF. CDR3 nucleotide sequence: TGTGCCAGCAGTGATCAGGGCCCCCCTATGAACACTGAAGCTTTCTTT.

The rearrangement uses TRBV4-2 and TRBJ1-2; D is perhaps TRBD1 (6 bases). This CDR3 comprises 14 residues. Trimming removed 2 bases from V and 3 bases from J, with 10 bases in between. Germline CDR1 reads LGHNA; CDR2 reads YNFKEQ. CDR3 nucleotides: TGTGCCAGCAGCCAAAACCGACAGGACTATGGCTACACCTTC. Protein sequence: CASSQNRQDYGYTF.